The sequence of this TCR beta chain was determined in a study of OX40 agonist ivuxolimab in advanced cancers. Overall study: Previous treatment with anti-PD-1, anti-PD-L1 or anti-CTLA-4 therapy was allowed; 35% to 50% had received some. One patient with hepatocellular carcinoma and two with cutaneous melanoma, three in all, had partial responses.

Clones were sequenced by immunoSEQ multiplex PCR, and TCRdb holds only the in-frame ones, with some missing. Here the sample spans 39,000 or so clones, around 92% being singletons. V gave up 6 bases and J gave up 8 bases; unmatched junction bases: 7. The CDR3 is 13 amino acids. Germline lookup yields CDR1 SNHLY and CDR2 FYNNEI. The specimen comprised CD4+ or CD8+ T cells sorted from blood, sampled in a trial of the OX40 agonist ivuxolimab. The chain employs TRBV2 and TRBJ1-2, with 9 nucleotides matching TRBD1. This receptor was identified in an adult with an advanced solid tumor such as melanoma, head and neck, liver or kidney cancer. The CDR3 coding sequence is TGTGCCAGCAGACCACAGGGGGCTATGGGCTACACCTTC. Translating it yields CASRPQGAMGYTF.